Each of the 18 T cell receptor beta chains below was sequenced from the same sample in a study of T-cell memory formation after mild COVID-19. Via MiXCR, TCRdb re-called the 5' RACE reads, giving one row per CDR3 protein. The sample records about 250,000 distinct CDR3 sequences, 15% being singletons. Specimen: PBMCs or a T cell subset sorted from them (not recorded which). All receptors derive from an adult woman who had mild COVID-19 (a few samples of this study predate the infection). Cell type and time point are not known.

There are a few counts of this clonotype. This chain connects TRBV29-1 to TRBJ1-1; D might be TRBD1 (6 bases). The CDR3 totals 15 residues. V lost 7 bases and J 0 bases, leaving 18 bases between the germline ends. CDR1 SQVTM and CDR2 ANQGSEA come from the germline V gene. The CDR3 DNA sequence: TGCAGCGCCGAGGGGGGAGGTAGGCTGAACACTGAAGCTTTCTTT. This gives the protein CSAEGGGRLNTEAFF.

The chain carries TRBV20-1 and TRBJ1-2, with a weak D call TRBD1 (5 bases). This CDR3 comprises 12 residues. In germline, CDR1 is DFQATT, CDR2 SNEGSKA (reference sequence). The ends were cut back, 3 bases at V and 2 bases at J, with 7 bases in the middle. The CDR3 here is CSASNRNYGYTF. DNA for the CDR3: TGCAGTGCTAGTAACAGGAACTATGGCTACACCTTC.

Here the CDR3 DNA reads TGCAGTGCTACCCCTTCCGAGAAGCAGTATTTT. Its translation is CSATPSEKQYF. The genes are TRBV20-1 and TRBJ2-3, with D hard to call. The germline V gene has CDR1 DFQATT and CDR2 SNEGSKA (reference sequence). CDR3 size: 11 residues. V shed 4 bases and J shed 11 bases, with 13 bases lying between them.

This clonotype was counted only a few times. The chain has TRBV5-1 and TRBJ2-7, with D perhaps TRBD2 (6 bases). This CDR3 comprises 14 residues. V lost 3 bases to trimming and J lost 0 bases, with 10 bases between them. CDR1 SGHRS and CDR2 YFSETQ come from the germline V gene. The CDR3 loop is CASSWVGGSYEQYF. CDR3 coding DNA: TGCGCCAGCAGCTGGGTCGGGGGCTCCTACGAGCAGTACTTC.

This clonotype appeared a few times. This chain connects TRBV29-1 to TRBJ1-2, with 7 bases lining up with TRBD1. V dropped 5 bases and J dropped 1; count of bases not matched to a gene: 7. This CDR3 region has 14 residues. CDR1 is SQVTM, CDR2 ANQGSEA, per germline. CDR3 sequence reads: CSVRPGGRNYGYTF. The CDR3 nucleotides are TGCAGCGTTCGGCCAGGGGGACGTAACTATGGCTACACCTTC.

This clonotype showed up just a few times. The chain joins TRBV5-1 to TRBJ2-1, with D perhaps assigned TRBD1 or TRBD2 (5 bases each). The CDR3 is 16 residues long. Trimming left V 0 bases short and J 5 bases short, with 15 bases between. Per the germline V gene, CDR1 is SGHRS and CDR2 is YFSETQ. The CDR3: CASSLGFGTLDNEQFF. The CDR3 DNA sequence: TGCGCCAGCAGCTTGGGCTTCGGGACCCTGGACAATGAGCAGTTCTTC.

This CDR3 reads CAISGPGRLAGSTDTQYF. CDR3 nucleotides: TGTGCCATCAGTGGGCCCGGAAGACTAGCGGGGTCCACAGATACGCAGTATTTT. V is TRBV10-3 and J is TRBJ2-3, with 11 nucleotides matching TRBD2. The junction had 11 bases not matched to a gene; V was cut back by 4 bases and J by 2 bases. This CDR3 has 18 residues. Germline CDR1 reads ENHRY; CDR2 reads SYGVKD.

The CDR3 DNA is TGTGCCAGCGCCCCTCAGGTCCAGCGGGTCGAGCAGTACTTC. Amino acid sequence: CASAPQVQRVEQYF. The chain couples TRBV12-3 or TRBV12-4 to TRBJ2-7; weak D call: TRBD2 (6 bases). V gave up 8 bases and J gave up 6 bases, with 20 bases separating them. The CDR3 length is 14 residues.

This rearrangement joins TRBV6-2 or TRBV6-3 to TRBJ2-5, with D possibly matching TRBD2 (7 bases). Between the trimmed V and J ends, which lost 2 bases and 5 bases, there was a span of 18 bases. The CDR3 totals 16 residues. The germline V gene has CDR1 MNHEY and CDR2 SVGEGT. CDR3 region: CASSYSGDTGRETQYF. CDR3 DNA sequence: TGTGCCAGCAGTTACAGCGGGGACACCGGTAGGGAGACCCAGTACTTC.

This clonotype was observed a handful of times. The CDR3 loop is CAWGGLGSYNEQFF. The CDR3 DNA sequence: TGTGCCTGGGGAGGACTAGGGTCCTACAATGAGCAGTTCTTC. The rearrangement links TRBV30 to TRBJ2-1; TRBD2 agrees at 7 bases. This CDR3 has 14 amino acids. V was pared by 5 bases and J by 1 base, with 5 bases of the junction left unmatched. In germline, CDR1 is GTSNPN, CDR2 SVGIG (reference sequence).

This clonotype was counted a few times. The chain couples TRBV4-2 to TRBJ2-2; 7 positions match TRBD2. CDR3 size: 17 residues. Germline trimming cut 2 bases from V and 8 bases from J; bases unmatched to any gene: 14. The germline V gene has CDR1 LGHNA and CDR2 YNFKEQ. The chain's CDR3 is CASSQPPGWGGKGELFF. The CDR3, as DNA: TGTGCCAGCAGCCAACCCCCGGGGTGGGGAGGGAAGGGGGAGCTGTTTTTT.

This chain joins TRBV7-2 and TRBJ2-5, with 8 bases identical to TRBD1. Trimming took 5 bases from V and 5 from J; bases not matched to a gene: 7. The CDR3 consists of 14 residues. The germline V gene encodes CDR1 SGHTA and CDR2 FQGNSA. The CDR3 here is CASSRDRPDETQYF. DNA for the CDR3: TGTGCCAGCAGCCGGGACAGGCCCGACGAGACCCAGTACTTC.

This clonotype came up a few times. The gene calls are TRBV5-1 and TRBJ2-3, with 7 bases fitting TRBD1. This CDR3 has 15 residues. The V gene's germline CDR1 is SGHRS and CDR2 YFSETQ. V shed 4 bases and J 2 bases; nucleotides not matched to a gene: 7. DNA of the CDR3: TGCGCCAGCAGCGGGACGACAGGGAACACAGATACGCAGTATTTT. Protein product: CASSGTTGNTDTQYF.

This clonotype was picked up many times. V is TRBV7-2 and J is TRBJ2-3, with 12 bases matching TRBD1. The CDR3 has 18 amino acids. V trimming: 4 bases; J trimming: 0 bases; junction bases outside the gene matches: 8. CDR1 SGHTA and CDR2 FQGNSA come from the germline V gene. The CDR3: CASSSRDRGRSSTDTQYF. Written as DNA, the CDR3 is TGTGCCAGCAGCTCCCGGGACAGGGGGCGCTCCAGCACAGATACGCAGTATTTT.

This chain uses TRBV24-1 with TRBJ1-1, with 7 bases lining up with TRBD1. J lost 4 bases, V lost 5 bases, and 3 bases had no gene match. The CDR3 has 13 amino acids. Germline CDR1 reads KGHDR; CDR2 reads SFDVKD. CDR3 in amino acids: CATSAHRGTEAFF. CDR3 nucleotides: TGTGCCACCAGTGCCCACAGGGGCACTGAAGCTTTCTTT.

This clonotype was seen repeatedly, ten times or more. This chain links TRBV12-3 or TRBV12-4 with TRBJ2-2; D possibly matches TRBD1 or TRBD2 (6 bases each). The V and J ends lost 7 bases and 4 bases respectively, with 16 bases between them. This CDR3 comprises 15 residues. The CDR3 reads CASNLRGVGTGELFF. CDR3 in DNA: TGTGCCAGCAACCTGAGGGGGGTAGGCACCGGGGAGCTGTTTTTT.

The J gene is TRBJ2-5, the V gene TRBV9; 7 bases align to TRBD1. This CDR3 contains 17 residues. V was clipped by 4 bases and J by 6 bases; unmatched bases: 18. The germline V gene has CDR1 SGDLS and CDR2 YYNGEE. CDR3: CASSQGNMQGELKTQYF. DNA of the CDR3: TGTGCCAGCAGCCAGGGGAACATGCAGGGGGAGCTGAAGACCCAGTACTTC.

The chain joins TRBV12-3 or TRBV12-4 to TRBJ1-6; D remains unclear. The CDR3 loop spans 14 amino acids. The V end lost 1 base, the J end lost 7 bases, and 8 bases lay between the germline ends. CDR3: CASSLEGRNSPLHF. Written as DNA, the CDR3 is TGTGCCAGCAGTTTAGAGGGCAGGAATTCACCCCTCCACTTT.